These 21 T cell receptor beta chains share one sample of origin, sequenced in a study of blood T cells in healthy people across ages. A second PCR of roughly 7 to 11 cycles used a sample-barcoded 5' primer and a J-beta primer mix. Each CDR3 protein is one row after TCRdb ran MiXCR on the 5' RACE reads. The data contain some 750,000 distinct CDR3 sequences, about 20% of them singletons. The source material was blood. All receptors derive from a man between 70 and 80 years old in good health.

The chain carries TRBV6-5 and TRBJ2-3, with unresolved D. This CDR3 contains 13 residues. Germline values: CDR1 MNHEY, CDR2 SVGAGI. The V and J ends lost 6 bases and 4 bases respectively, with 11 bases between them. The CDR3 DNA sequence: TGTGCCAGCAGCTCCTCCCTTGCAGATACGCAGTATTTT. Encoded protein: CASSSSLADTQYF.

The chain carries TRBV4-3 and TRBJ2-3; TRBD2 aligns across 14 bases. The CDR3 consists of 17 residues. The V segment lost 0 bases and the J segment 7 bases; nucleotides outside the gene matches: 6. Germline assignment: CDR1 LGHNA and CDR2 YSLEER. The CDR3 reads CASSQEAGLAGVNTQYF. The CDR3 DNA reads as TGCGCCAGCAGCCAAGAAGCGGGACTAGCGGGAGTAAATACGCAGTATTTT.

This clonotype was detected once. CDR3 amino acids: CASSKAGSGDDCYTF. CDR3 bases: TGTGCCAGCAGCAAAGCCGGGAGCGGAGACGATTGCTACACCTTC. The chain has TRBV12-3 or TRBV12-4 and TRBJ1-2, with no clear D. The CDR3 has 15 amino acids. V dropped 6 bases and J dropped 9 bases, with 23 bases sitting between them.

This clonotype was observed a handful of times. The chain recombines TRBV7-2 with TRBJ2-5; D ambiguous. V was shortened by 1 base and J by 1 base, with 7 bases between the two germline ends. This CDR3 region has 14 residues. Germline values: CDR1 SGHTA, CDR2 FQGNSA. The DNA of the CDR3 is TGTGCCAGCAGCTTAGGGCCCGTCCAAGAGACCCAGTACTTC. Its translation is CASSLGPVQETQYF.

This clonotype has more than one count but fewer than ten. The chain joins TRBV5-1 to TRBJ1-1; D uncertain. The germline gives CDR1 SGHRS, CDR2 YFSETQ. Trimming took off 7 bases at V and 0 bases at J, with 7 bases between the two ends. The CDR3 runs 12 residues. CDR3 DNA: TGCGCCAGCCGCAACATGAACACTGAAGCTTTCTTT. It encodes CASRNMNTEAFF.

This clonotype occurred a few times. CDR3 residues: CATSDSFLGLAGEYTQYF. The CDR3 region has the DNA TGTGCCACCAGTGACTCCTTCTTGGGACTAGCGGGAGAGTATACGCAGTATTTT. The chain combines TRBV24-1 with TRBJ2-3; 14 nucleotides match TRBD2. The V segment lost 4 bases and the J segment 7 bases; nucleotides outside the gene matches: 12. Germline CDR1 reads KGHDR; CDR2 reads SFDVKD. This CDR3 spans 18 amino acids.

There are a few counts of this clonotype. The chain is built from TRBV14 and TRBJ1-2, with TRBD1 matching over 9 bases. CDR1 is SGHDN, CDR2 FVKESK, per germline. J gave up 6 bases and V 2 bases, and 4 bases lay outside the gene matches. CDR3 size: 14 residues. CDR3 DNA sequence: TGTGCCAGCAGCCAAACCGGACAGGGGAATGGCTACACCTTC. It yields the protein CASSQTGQGNGYTF.

This clonotype was detected a few times. This chain connects TRBV20-1 to TRBJ1-2; 11 positions agree with TRBD1. With 3 bases clipped from V and 4 bases from J, the junction kept 10 bases outside the gene matches. Germline CDR1 and CDR2: DFQATT and SNEGSKA (reference sequence). The length of the CDR3 is 16 residues. Written as DNA, the CDR3 is TGCAGTGCTAGTTGGGACAGGGGGTCTCCATTCTATGGCTACACCTTC. Residues: CSASWDRGSPFYGYTF.

The chain links TRBV5-1 to TRBJ2-2, with D hard to call. Germline V gene sequence: CDR1 SGHRS, CDR2 YFSETQ. Trimming took 0 bases from V and 9 from J, leaving 21 bases between them. The CDR3 sequence is 17 residues long. CDR3 DNA: TGCGCCAGCAGCTTGGACCTTAACTGGGTTCCTTCCCGGGAGCTGTTTTTT. It is translated as CASSLDLNWVPSRELFF.

This clonotype was observed a handful of times. The V and J genes are TRBV20-1 and TRBJ2-3; no reliable D call. Trimming took 1 base from V and 3 from J, leaving 5 bases between them. Germline V gene sequence: CDR1 DFQATT, CDR2 SNEGSKA (reference sequence). The CDR3 extends over 12 amino acids. This chain's CDR3 is CSARVRTDTQYF. CDR3 nucleotides: TGCAGTGCTAGAGTACGTACAGATACGCAGTATTTT.

This clonotype was recorded many times. The chain joins TRBV29-1 to TRBJ1-1; weak D call: TRBD1 (6 bases). The length of the CDR3 is 12 residues. The germline V gene has CDR1 SQVTM and CDR2 ANQGSEA. The ends were cut back, 7 bases at V and 1 base at J, with 10 bases in the middle. CDR3 sequence (DNA): TGCAGCGCGGGACAATCGAACACTGAAGCTTTCTTT. This encodes CSAGQSNTEAFF.

This clonotype was counted between two and nine times. The CDR3 DNA sequence: TGTGCCAGCAGCCTAACCCCCCAGGTCGCCGGGACTAAAAAATACAATGAGCAGTTCTTC. Its protein product is CASSLTPQVAGTKKYNEQFF. The chain employs TRBV3-1 and TRBJ2-1, with 7 bases aligning to TRBD2. Germline lookup yields CDR1 LGHDT and CDR2 YNNKEL (reference sequence). V was pared by 4 bases and J by 4 bases, with 22 bases of the junction left unmatched. The CDR3 contains 20 residues.

The chain joins TRBV7-8 to TRBJ1-4; D is possibly TRBD1 (6 bases). CDR3 length equals 16 residues. With 3 bases removed from V and 1 base from J, the gap between germline ends came to 12 bases. Germline V gene lookup returns CDR1 SGHVS and CDR2 FQNEAQ. CDR3 coding DNA: TGTGCCAGCAGCTTTGAGGGGGGGCTAACTAATGAAAAACTGTTTTTT. This sequence encodes CASSFEGGLTNEKLFF.

The chain joins TRBV29-1 to TRBJ2-1, with unresolved D. V was shortened by 7 bases and J by 1 base, with 11 bases between the two germline ends. Germline assignment: CDR1 SQVTM and CDR2 ANQGSEA. The CDR3 is 13 residues long. The CDR3: CSAETDSYNEQFF. The DNA of the CDR3 is TGCAGCGCCGAGACTGATTCCTACAATGAGCAGTTCTTC.

The chain carries TRBV20-1 and TRBJ2-3; the match to TRBD2 covers 7 bases. CDR3 length equals 16 residues. The ends lost 8 bases at V and 2 bases at J; junction bases unmatched: 16. CDR1 is DFQATT and CDR2 is SNEGSKA in the germline V gene (reference sequence). CDR3: CSSTSSWRENTDTQYF. The CDR3 DNA is TGCAGTTCCACTTCCTCCTGGCGGGAGAACACAGATACGCAGTATTTT.

This clonotype was seen only once. The V and J genes are TRBV3-1 and TRBJ2-6, with D hard to call. V lost 4 bases to trimming and J lost 3 bases, with 10 bases between them. The CDR3 runs to 15 residues. Germline CDR1 is LGHDT and CDR2 is YNNKEL (reference sequence). The CDR3 reads CASSPVLYGANVLTF. The CDR3 DNA reads as TGTGCCAGCAGCCCAGTACTTTATGGGGCCAACGTCCTGACTTTC.

This clonotype was recorded a few times. The chain carries TRBV7-2 and TRBJ2-2; D gene unclear. This CDR3 has 13 residues. Germline assignment: CDR1 SGHTA and CDR2 FQGNSA. The V end was cut by 1 base, the J end by 8 bases, with 8 bases between. This CDR3 is CASSLDWRGELFF. The CDR3 bases are TGTGCCAGCAGCTTAGATTGGCGGGGGGAGCTGTTTTTT. Based on the CDR3 plus reference TRBV7-2 and TRBJ2-2, the full variable domain is GAGVSQSPSNKVTEKGKDVELRCDPISGHTALYWYRQSLGQGLEFLIYFQGNSAPDKSGLPSDRFSAERTGGSVSTLTIQRTQQEDSAVYLCASSLDWRGELFFGEGSRLTVL.

This clonotype was seen more than once but under ten times. The genes are TRBV18 and TRBJ2-7, with 7 bases identical to TRBD1. The CDR3 is made up of 14 amino acids. The V gene's germline CDR1 is KGHSH and CDR2 LQKENI. The junction had 3 bases not matched to a gene; V was cut back by 0 bases and J by 4 bases. CDR3 coding DNA: TGTGCCAGCTCACCACCAAACAGGGGATACGAGCAGTACGTC. Amino acid sequence: CASSPPNRGYEQYV.

The rearrangement links TRBV12-3 or TRBV12-4 to TRBJ1-2; the D is unclear. The CDR3 runs to 12 residues. V lost 7 bases and J 8 bases, leaving 14 bases between the germline ends. The CDR3 loop reads CASTSRRVGYTF. Here the CDR3 DNA reads TGTGCCAGCACTTCACGGAGGGTCGGCTACACCTTC.

This chain uses TRBV9 with TRBJ2-2; 10 bases match TRBD2. V lost 3 bases, J lost 1 base, and 3 bases stayed unmatched. This CDR3 is built from 16 residues. Germline CDR1 is SGDLS and CDR2 is YYNGEE. In DNA, the CDR3 is TGTGCCAGCAGCGCGGAGCGGGGGGGGAACACCGGGGAGCTGTTTTTT. Translating it yields CASSAERGGNTGELFF.

This clonotype appeared a few times. V usage is TRBV18 and J usage is TRBJ2-5, with 7 bases that match TRBD2. Germline V CDR1 and CDR2: KGHSH, LQKENI. V was pared by 5 bases and J by 0 bases, with 3 bases of the junction left unmatched. CDR3 length: 14 residues. In DNA form, the CDR3 reads TGTGCCAGCTCATCTAGCGGTCACCAAGAGACCCAGTACTTC. This sequence encodes CASSSSGHQETQYF.